This T cell receptor (beta chain) originates from a study of monozygotic twins with inflammatory bowel disease (dated by TCRdb to between 2017 and 2020). At the level of the whole study: The full study comprised 28 monozygotic twin pairs: nine German pairs (four IBD-concordant, five IBD-discordant) and 19 IBD-discordant Danish pairs. Within discordant pairs, disease-associated traits were sought mainly by comparing IBD patients with their genetically identical healthy co-twins. Each individual had, on average, about 151 000 unique TCRalpha sequences and 181 000 unique TCRbeta sequences available for analysis. What the authors observed across the whole study: Distinction between different T cell subtypes could not be achieved in the analysis. Compared with healthy twins, IBD patients shared fewer clonotypes with other individuals, and the difference was most pronounced in patients with signs of disease activity. Repertoire similarity did not differ between concordant and discordant twins, which could be due to limited statistical power. TCRbeta repertoire diversity, by inverse Simpson index, was decreased in IBD patients compared with their healthy co-twins. Because patients received different immunosuppressive treatments, the repertoires may have picked up extra background noise and variability between individuals. The results gave no support for a single strong signal or clonotype linked to IBD.

Library prep was done by 5' RACE. For each TCR library, 3,000 to 4,000 ng of total RNA was used. For each sample, cDNA synthesis with SMARTScribe reverse transcriptase was split into eight separate reactions. During cDNA synthesis, unique molecular identifiers containing a 6-nucleotide sample barcode were introduced by template switching. Amplification of TCRalpha and TCRbeta cDNA involved two nested PCRs of 16 and 9 cycles, and each PCR was followed by bead purification. Before amplification, the cDNA was treated with uracil DNA-glycosylase and purified using the QIAquick PCR purification kit. The second PCR added Illumina TruSeq-compatible adapters along with sample-specific barcodes. Library quality and concentration were assessed using TapeStation and Qubit, and 4.5 to 6.5 ng of each library was pooled. Sequencing of the pooled libraries was done on an Illumina HiSeq2500 single-index Rapid Run using custom sequencing primers and 2 x 100 bp reads. Turning to the authors' computational methods: UMI-based consensus assembly with MiGEC version 1.2.6 was used to correct PCR and sequencing errors. MiXCR version 2.1.1 was used for V(D)J alignment, clonotype assembly and CDR3 extraction. Gene usage, clonotype sharing and MAIT/NKT TCR abundance were normalised by analysing the top 1000, 10 000 and 20 000 clonotypes per sample. After downsampling to 27 000 UMIs, diversity was calculated as the inverse Simpson index using the vegan R package. Statistical testing used paired Mann-Whitney U tests on the discordant twin pairs and applied Benjamini-Hochberg correction for multiple testing. TCRdb reprocessed the reads, so every CDR3 protein sequence counts as one entry and DNA is not shown. TCRdb's processing, not the authors', yielded these V and J calls. The table for this sample lists around 370,000 distinct CDR3 sequences. 2% to 3% of the sample is taken by the ten largest.

The CDR3 contains 17 residues, cysteine and phenylalanine counted. There is no recorded DNA. As concerns this clonotype: What antigen it recognizes has not been identified.

A 2.5 ml peripheral blood sample was drawn into PAXgene tubes per donor and stored at -80°C. Without T cell sorting, total RNA was isolated from whole blood using the PAXgene blood miRNA kit on an automated QIAcube. Deep TCRalpha and TCRbeta repertoire profiling with unique molecular barcoding was performed on peripheral blood of monozygotic twin pairs concordant or discordant for inflammatory bowel disease. Smoking habits were recorded for all twin pairs, and each individual was classified as a current, former or never smoker. Sequencing used blood. Recombination joined TRBV12-3 or TRBV12-4 with TRBJ2-3; TCRdb selects TRBD2, and the lack of DNA leaves this call unchecked. The clonotype comes from a human donor with ulcerative colitis or Crohn's disease, or a healthy co-twin of an affected twin (not recorded which). The CDR3 sequence is CASSPWVSGDGTDTQYF.